Listed here are 23 T cell receptor beta chains from one sample, sequenced in a study of vaccination effects on CD4 cells after COVID-19. These receptors lack a known antigen. After expansion with viral peptide pools in the ViraFEST assay, antigen-specific CD4+ T cells were sequenced. Subsequent to a culture period of under twelve days, CD4+ T cells were isolated. Vaccinees lacked prior SARS-CoV-2 infection and tested negative for nucleocapsid antibodies. The protocol was immunoSEQ multiplex PCR, while the TCRdb copy is restricted to in-frame clones and leaves out a portion. The sample lists approximately 68,000 clones, around 78% occurring once. This material consisted of CD4+ T cells from PBMCs cultured with SARS-CoV-2 spike peptides, taken before COVID-19 vaccination. The origin of the receptors is a human donor who received a COVID-19 vaccine.

This clone was observed once. The chain employs TRBV9 and TRBJ2-3, with TRBD2 matching over 9 bases. CDR1 is SGDLS, CDR2 YYNGEE, per germline. The CDR3 totals 15 residues. V dropped 3 bases and J dropped 9; count of bases not matched to a gene: 11. The CDR3 DNA reads TGTGCCAGCAGCGGAAATAGCGGGGGTAGAGGGACGCAGTATTTT. Encoded protein: CASSGNSGGRGTQYF. Filled out from reference TRBV9 and TRBJ2-3, the complete variable domain reads DSGVTQTPKHLITATGQRVTLRCSPRSGDLSVYWYQQSLDQGLQFLIQYYNGEERAKGNILERFSAQQFPDLHSELNLSSLELGDSALYFCASSGNSGGRGTQYFGPGTRLTVL.

The chain links TRBV5-1 to TRBJ1-6; D is uncertain. Per germline, CDR1 SGHRS and CDR2 YFSETQ. V lost 0 bases and J 8 bases, leaving 12 bases between the germline ends. This CDR3 has 15 residues. CDR3 amino acids: CASSLVPGLDSPLHF. CDR3 in DNA: TGCGCCAGCAGCTTGGTCCCGGGGTTGGATTCACCCCTCCACTTT.

The V and J genes are TRBV19 and TRBJ1-5; D is unresolved. CDR3 length: 15 residues. V was shortened by 5 bases and J by 0 bases, with 11 bases between the two germline ends. Germline values: CDR1 LNHDA, CDR2 SQIVND (reference sequence). CDR3 amino acids: CASSFPEHSNQPQHF. CDR3 coding DNA: TGTGCCAGTAGTTTCCCGGAACATAGCAATCAGCCCCAGCATTTT.

The chain recombines TRBV27 with TRBJ1-5, with D maybe TRBD1 (6 bases). The germline gives CDR1 MNHEY, CDR2 SMNVEV (reference sequence). Trimming took 2 bases from V and 4 from J, leaving 9 bases between them. This CDR3 spans 14 amino acids. The chain's CDR3 is CASSLPGANQPQHF. CDR3 in DNA: TGTGCCAGCAGTTTACCGGGGGCGAATCAGCCCCAGCATTTT.

V gene TRBV19 combines with J gene TRBJ1-5; 8 nucleotides match TRBD1. This CDR3 has 13 residues. Germline assignment: CDR1 LNHDA and CDR2 SQIVND (reference sequence). Trimming cost V 8 bases and J 9 bases; bases outside gene matches: 9. CDR3 nucleotides: TGTGCCAGTGGATCGACAGGGGCTCGGCCCCAGCATTTT. Its protein product is CASGSTGARPQHF.

The chain has TRBV7-8 and TRBJ1-1; D unclear. Germline-derived CDR1 and CDR2 are SGHVS and FQNEAQ. The germline V and J ends were trimmed by 1 base and 1 base, with 7 bases remaining between them. This CDR3 has 14 amino acids. The CDR3 reads CASSLVARNTEAFF. Written as DNA, the CDR3 is TGTGCCAGCAGCTTAGTAGCCAGGAACACTGAAGCTTTCTTT. Using reference TRBV7-8 and TRBJ1-1 for the parts outside the CDR3, the full variable domain is GAGVSQSPRYKVAKRGQDVALRCDPISGHVSLFWYQQALGQGPEFLTYFQNEAQLDKSGLPSDRFFAERPEGSVSTLKIQRTQQEDSAVYLCASSLVARNTEAFFGQGTRLTVV.

The genes are TRBV5-4 and TRBJ2-2, with D perhaps matching TRBD1 or TRBD2 (5 bases each). The CDR3 is 15 residues long. Trimming took 4 bases from V and 1 from J, leaving 11 bases between them. Germline loops: CDR1 SGHNT, CDR2 YYREEE (reference sequence). The CDR3 sequence is CASSPARGNTGELFF. CDR3 bases: TGTGCCAGCAGCCCCGCGAGGGGGAACACCGGGGAGCTGTTTTTT.

This clone was counted once. The V call is TRBV6-5, the J call TRBJ2-7, with D possibly being TRBD2 (6 bases). This CDR3 region has 14 residues. Germline V lookup: CDR1 MNHEY, CDR2 SVGAGI. The germline V and J ends were trimmed by 4 bases and 6 bases, with 16 bases remaining between them. The CDR3 reads CASSLGGQGFEQYV. The CDR3 coding sequence is TGTGCCAGCAGTTTGGGGGGTCAGGGATTCGAGCAGTACGTC.

The V gene is TRBV29-1, the J gene TRBJ1-2; no reliable D call. Trimming pared 4 bases from V and 5 bases from J, leaving 8 bases between. The CDR3 covers 11 residues. The germline V gene has CDR1 SQVTM and CDR2 ANQGSEA. The CDR3 loop is CSVGLSYGYTF. Written as DNA, the CDR3 is TGCAGCGTTGGTCTGTCTTATGGCTACACCTTC.

V usage is TRBV3-1 (or the pseudogene TRBV3-2) and J usage is TRBJ1-4; unclear D gene. Looked up from germline, CDR1 is LGHDT and CDR2 is YNNKEL (reference sequence). The CDR3 extends over 13 amino acids. Trimming removed 4 bases from V and 4 bases from J, with 7 bases in between. The chain's CDR3 is CASSPRFNEKLFF. DNA of the CDR3: TGTGCCAGCAGCCCCAGGTTTAATGAAAAACTGTTTTTT.

This chain uses TRBV18 with TRBJ2-5; no definite D call. This CDR3 is built from 12 residues. Trimming removed 3 bases from V and 2 bases from J, with 4 bases in between. Per the germline V gene, CDR1 is KGHSH and CDR2 is LQKENI. CDR3 residues: CASSPRQETQYF. The CDR3 bases are TGTGCCAGCTCACCCCGTCAAGAGACCCAGTACTTC. The full variable domain, its missing parts supplied by reference TRBV18 and TRBJ2-5, is NAGVMQNPRHLVRRRGQEARLRCSPMKGHSHVYWYRQLPEEGLKFMVYLQKENIIDESGMPKERFSAEFPKEGPSILRIQQVVRGDSAAYFCASSPRQETQYFGPGTRLLVL.

This chain connects TRBV7-7 to TRBJ2-3; 12 bases align to TRBD2. The germline gives CDR1 SSHAT, CDR2 FNYEAQ (reference sequence). Germline trimming cut 2 bases from V and 4 bases from J; bases unmatched to any gene: 10. The CDR3 consists of 18 residues. CDR3 residues: CASSLLPSGGAASDTQYF. Here the CDR3 DNA reads TGTGCCAGCAGCTTACTTCCTAGCGGGGGGGCCGCGTCAGATACGCAGTATTTT.

This chain uses TRBV6-5 with TRBJ2-1, with a tentative D call TRBD1 (5 bases). This CDR3 is 15 amino acids long. Germline loops: CDR1 MNHEY, CDR2 SVGAGI. V lost 2 bases, J lost 3 bases, and 11 bases lay in between. The CDR3 DNA is TGTGCCAGCAGTTACAGGGGAACTCTCTACAATGAGCAGTTCTTC. Translation: CASSYRGTLYNEQFF.

The chain has TRBV12-2 and TRBJ2-7; TRBD1 is the table's D call, not checked against the DNA. TRBV12-2 corresponds to a pseudogene. The CDR3 contains 16 residues. The CDR3 DNA is TGTGCAAGTCGCTTAGCCCGGACAGCGGAATCCTACGAGCAGTACGTC. This sequence encodes CASRLARTAESYEQYV.

The chain recombines TRBV2 with TRBJ2-6, with unresolved D. Germline CDR1 and CDR2: SNHLY and FYNNEI. This CDR3 is built from 13 residues. V lost 7 bases, J lost 0 bases, and 4 bases lay in between. CDR3 nucleotides: TGTGCCAGCACGAACTCTGGGGCCAACGTCCTGACTTTC. It is translated as CASTNSGANVLTF.

A word on this clone: The junction departs from germline at one end; a sequencing error may be responsible. The V call is TRBV7-9, the J call TRBJ2-4; either TRBD1 or TRBD2 may fit D (5 bases each). Looked up from germline, CDR1 is SEHNR and CDR2 is FQNEAQ (reference sequence). The CDR3 length is 12 residues. CDR3 coding DNA: TGTGCCAGCAGCTCCCAGGGCTCGGACTTCCTCTTT. It specifies CASSSQGSDFLF.

This clone is a singleton in its sample. The CDR3 protein is CASSLNPGEETQYF. CDR3 coding DNA: TGTGCCAGCAGCTTAAACCCAGGGGAAGAGACCCAGTACTTC. This chain uses TRBV7-3 with TRBJ2-5; tentative D call: TRBD1 (6 bases). The germline gives CDR1 SGHTA, CDR2 FQGTGA. V shed 1 base and J shed 3 bases, with 9 bases lying between them. CDR3 size: 14 residues.

The gene calls are TRBV10-3 and TRBJ1-4; D possibly corresponds to TRBD1 (5 bases). V was trimmed by 3 bases and J by 3 bases, leaving 8 bases between them. This CDR3 comprises 14 residues. Germline V CDR1 and CDR2: ENHRY, SYGVKD. CDR3 amino acids: CAISETGPNEKLFF. The CDR3 nucleotides read TGTGCCATCAGTGAAACAGGTCCTAATGAAAAACTGTTTTTT.

This chain connects TRBV24-1 to TRBJ1-2, with 10 nucleotides matching TRBD1. V gave up 4 bases and J gave up 7 bases; unmatched junction bases: 8. CDR3 length: 15 amino acids. The V gene's germline CDR1 is KGHDR and CDR2 SFDVKD. The CDR3 sequence: CATSEGQGDSGGYTF. The CDR3 DNA is TGTGCCACCAGTGAAGGACAGGGGGACTCAGGTGGCTACACCTTC.

The J gene is TRBJ1-6, the V gene TRBV7-9; TRBD1 is a possible D gene (6 bases). The CDR3 loop spans 16 amino acids. Germline V gene data show CDR1 as SEHNR and CDR2 as FQNEAQ (reference sequence). V lost 4 bases to trimming and J lost 6 bases, with 16 bases between them. CDR3 bases: TGTGCCAGCAGCTCGAGACAGGAATCGACTAATTCACCCCTCCACTTT. Translated: CASSSRQESTNSPLHF.

The chain has TRBV19 and TRBJ1-5, with D maybe TRBD1 (6 bases). With 5 bases removed from V and 9 bases from J, the gap between germline ends came to 11 bases. The CDR3 runs 12 residues. Germline V gives CDR1 LNHDA, CDR2 SQIVND (reference sequence). CDR3 sequence reads: CASSEWGRPQHF. The CDR3 coding sequence is TGTGCCAGTAGTGAATGGGGGCGGCCCCAGCATTTT.

The J gene is TRBJ1-2, the V gene TRBV5-1, with TRBD1 matching over 8 bases. The CDR3 covers 15 residues. From germline, CDR1 is SGHRS and CDR2 YFSETQ. Trimming took 4 bases from V and 2 from J; bases not matched to a gene: 7. In DNA, the CDR3 is TGCGCCAGCAGCGACAGGGGTCGGGGCAACTATGGCTACACCTTC. This codes for CASSDRGRGNYGYTF.

The rearrangement links TRBV6-2 or TRBV6-3 to TRBJ1-5; 7 bases are a match to TRBD1. The V gene end was trimmed by 0 bases and the J gene end by 4 bases; junction bases not matched to a gene: 3. The CDR3 covers 15 residues. The germline CDR1 and CDR2 sequences are MNHEY and SVGEGT. CDR3 DNA: TGTGCCAGCAGTTACTCAGGGGGCCGTAATCAGCCCCAGCATTTT. It yields the protein CASSYSGGRNQPQHF.